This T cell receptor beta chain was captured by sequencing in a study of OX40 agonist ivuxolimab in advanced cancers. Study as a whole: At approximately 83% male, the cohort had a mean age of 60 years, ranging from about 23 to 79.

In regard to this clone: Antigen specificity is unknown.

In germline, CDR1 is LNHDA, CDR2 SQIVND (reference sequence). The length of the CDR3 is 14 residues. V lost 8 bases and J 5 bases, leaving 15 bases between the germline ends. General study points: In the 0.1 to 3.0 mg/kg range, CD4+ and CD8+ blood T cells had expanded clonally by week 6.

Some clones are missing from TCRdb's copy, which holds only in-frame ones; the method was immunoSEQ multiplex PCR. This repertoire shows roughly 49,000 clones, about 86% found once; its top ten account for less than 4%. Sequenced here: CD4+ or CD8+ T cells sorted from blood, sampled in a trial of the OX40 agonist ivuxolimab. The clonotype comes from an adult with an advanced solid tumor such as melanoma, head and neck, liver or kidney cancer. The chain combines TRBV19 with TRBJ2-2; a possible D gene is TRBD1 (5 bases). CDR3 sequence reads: CASCQGKRTGELFF. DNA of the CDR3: TGTGCCAGTTGCCAGGGCAAGAGGACCGGGGAGCTGTTTTTT. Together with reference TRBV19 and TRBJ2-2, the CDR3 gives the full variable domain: DGGITQSPKYLFRKEGQNVTLSCEQNLNHDAMYWYRQDPGQGLRLIYYSQIVNDFQKGDIAEGYSVSREKKESFPLTVTSAQKNPTAFYLCASCQGKRTGELFFGEGSRLTVL.